This entry lists 20 T cell receptor beta chains sequenced from one sample in a study of shared clonotypes between healthy human individuals. This table comes from immunoSEQ multiplex PCR, and its TCRdb copy is limited to in-frame clones, with some not included. The table shows 600,000 to 750,000 clones, with approximately 72% occurring only once. Sequenced: memory CD4+ T cells sorted from blood. Subset of the sample: CD45RA-negative fraction. The receptors were sampled from a woman younger than 45 in good health.

This chain uses TRBV30 with TRBJ1-1; maybe TRBD1 (5 bases). V was shortened by 0 bases and J by 1 base, with 24 bases between the two germline ends. The CDR3 is 19 residues long. Germline V gene lookup returns CDR1 GTSNPN and CDR2 SVGIG (reference sequence). CDR3 in DNA: TGTGCCTGGAGTGTGCCAATTTACCGACCCGGACACAGGAACACTGAAGCTTTCTTT. Its protein product is CAWSVPIYRPGHRNTEAFF.

Only one count was recorded for this clone. The chain links TRBV19 to TRBJ2-5; the D call may be TRBD1 or TRBD2 (5 bases each). Germline V gene sequence: CDR1 LNHDA, CDR2 SQIVND (reference sequence). The CDR3 loop spans 14 amino acids. V was clipped by 7 bases and J by 9 bases, with 21 bases between them. CDR3 sequence: CASTPSPGTEAQYF. CDR3 nucleotides: TGTGCCAGTACCCCCTCCCCAGGGACGGAGGCCCAGTACTTC.

The chain combines TRBV11-3 with TRBJ1-4, with D possibly TRBD1 on 5 matching bases. Germline CDR1 SGHNT, CDR2 YENEEA. V lost 5 bases, J lost 8 bases, and 18 bases lay in between. This CDR3 has 15 amino acids. CDR3 DNA sequence: TGTGCCAGCAGCCTACCCCAGGGAGGGGACGAAAAACTGTTTTTT. Residues: CASSLPQGGDEKLFF.

The table lists this clone with a few counts. The CDR3 DNA sequence: TGTGCCAGCAGTTTCGCTAGCGGGGTCAATGAGCAGTTCTTC. This codes for CASSFASGVNEQFF. The chain joins TRBV28 to TRBJ2-1, with TRBD2 identical over 9 bases. The germline gives CDR1 MDHEN, CDR2 SYDVKM. This CDR3 is built from 14 residues. V lost 3 bases and J lost 6; bases outside the gene matches: 3. Using reference TRBV28 and TRBJ2-1 for the parts outside the CDR3, the full variable domain is DVKVTQSSRYLVKRTGEKVFLECVQDMDHENMFWYRQDPGLGLRLIYFSYDVKMKEKGDIPEGYSVSREKKERFSLILESASTNQTSMYLCASSFASGVNEQFFGPGTRLTVL.

The rearrangement links TRBV11-2 to TRBJ2-2; 9 bases align to TRBD1. Looked up from germline, CDR1 is SGHAT and CDR2 is FQNNGV. This CDR3 has 13 amino acids. V trimming: 5 bases; J trimming: 9 bases; junction bases outside the gene matches: 4. The DNA of the CDR3 is TGTGCCAGCAGCACCGACAGGGGGAGGGAGCTGTTTTTT. It translates to CASSTDRGRELFF. The entire variable domain, with the rest obtained from reference TRBV11-2 and TRBJ2-2, is as follows: EAGVAQSPRYKIIEKRQSVAFWCNPISGHATLYWYQQILGQGPKLLIQFQNNGVVDDSQLPKDRFSAERLKGVDSTLKIQPAKLEDSAVYLCASSTDRGRELFFGEGSRLTVL.

The rearrangement uses TRBV6-4 and TRBJ2-1; maybe TRBD1 (6 bases). V was clipped by 0 bases and J by 7 bases, with 10 bases between them. Germline values: CDR1 MRHNA, CDR2 SNTAGT. The CDR3 is made up of 14 amino acids. The CDR3 spells CASSDSPGANEQFF. DNA for the CDR3: TGTGCCAGCAGTGACTCTCCAGGGGCGAATGAGCAGTTCTTC.

The V and J genes are TRBV5-6 and TRBJ2-3; TRBD2 matches 9 bases. Germline trimming cut 1 base from V and 4 bases from J; bases unmatched to any gene: 10. CDR1 SGHDT and CDR2 YYEEEE come from the germline V gene. This CDR3 region has 17 residues. The CDR3 protein is CASSLYGGRAGADTQYF. The CDR3 nucleotides read TGTGCCAGCAGCTTGTATGGCGGGAGGGCCGGGGCAGATACGCAGTATTTT.

The genes are TRBV20-1 and TRBJ2-7; D gene unclear. Germline loops: CDR1 DFQATT, CDR2 SNEGSKA (reference sequence). CDR3 length: 11 residues. V was pared by 0 bases and J by 2 bases, with 2 bases between. Written as DNA, the CDR3 is TGCAGTGCTAGAGAGGCCTACGAGCAGTACTTC. Translating it yields CSAREAYEQYF.

The rearrangement uses TRBV7-9 and TRBJ2-7, with D uncertain. Germline CDR1 reads SEHNR; CDR2 reads FQNEAQ (reference sequence). The germline V and J ends were trimmed by 4 bases and 6 bases, with 10 bases remaining between them. There are 12 residues in the CDR3. As DNA, the CDR3 is TGTGCCAGCAGCTCCCTCTCCAGCGAGCAGTACTTC. It translates to CASSSLSSEQYF.

This clone was seen a single time. This chain joins TRBV2 and TRBJ1-5; D may be TRBD1 (5 bases). V lost 3 bases and J lost 7, with 16 bases in between. The CDR3 is 15 amino acids. The germline gives CDR1 SNHLY, CDR2 FYNNEI. The CDR3: CASSEEGQSHQPQHF. The CDR3 coding sequence is TGTGCCAGCAGTGAGGAGGGGCAGAGTCACCAGCCCCAGCATTTT.

The chain employs TRBV9 and TRBJ2-1; 8 bases are a match to TRBD2. The V gene end was trimmed by 6 bases and the J gene end by 7 bases; junction bases not matched to a gene: 12. This CDR3 comprises 15 residues. Germline V CDR1 and CDR2: SGDLS, YYNGEE. The chain's CDR3 is CASTGGAGVVNEQFF. CDR3 nucleotides: TGTGCCAGCACCGGCGGAGCGGGAGTGGTAAATGAGCAGTTCTTC.

This clone was observed a few times. This rearrangement joins TRBV29-1 to TRBJ1-5; D unclear. The germline V gene encodes CDR1 SQVTM and CDR2 ANQGSEA. CDR3 length: 13 residues. The V end lost 5 bases, the J end lost 0 bases, and 8 bases lay between the germline ends. CDR3 nucleotides: TGCAGCGTTTTGGTCGTTAGCAATCAGCCCCAGCATTTT. Translated, it gives CSVLVVSNQPQHF.

The chain has TRBV29-1 and TRBJ2-1; a possible D gene is TRBD1 (5 bases). V lost 5 bases to trimming and J lost 4 bases, with 15 bases between them. The CDR3 loop spans 14 amino acids. Germline loops: CDR1 SQVTM, CDR2 ANQGSEA. The CDR3 nucleotides read TGCAGCGTTAGGCCTTTGACAGATTACAATGAGCAGTTCTTC. This sequence encodes CSVRPLTDYNEQFF.

The chain joins TRBV4-2 to TRBJ2-3; D not resolved. Per the germline V gene, CDR1 is LGHNA and CDR2 is YNFKEQ. This CDR3 region has 16 residues. V lost 0 bases, J lost 1 base, and 11 bases lay in between. CDR3: CASSQDPGGRTDTQYF. The CDR3 DNA reads TGTGCCAGCAGCCAAGATCCCGGCGGCCGCACAGATACGCAGTATTTT.

The J gene is TRBJ2-2, the V gene TRBV1; the DNA was not used to check the table's D call, TRBD2. TRBV1 is termed a pseudogene. This CDR3 contains 17 residues. CDR3 in amino acids: CTSSQDSTGFGTGELFF. DNA of the CDR3: TGCACCAGCAGCCAAGATAGTACGGGTTTTGGGACCGGGGAGCTGTTTTTT.

The V and J genes are TRBV19 and TRBJ1-5; D may be TRBD1 (5 bases). Trimming left V 5 bases short and J 4 bases short, with 9 bases between. Germline-derived CDR1 and CDR2 are LNHDA and SQIVND (reference sequence). CDR3 length equals 13 residues. CDR3 coding DNA: TGTGCCAGTAGTCCAGGGCTGAATCAGCCCCAGCATTTT. Protein: CASSPGLNQPQHF.

This chain joins TRBV7-8 and TRBJ1-2, with D tentatively TRBD1 (5 bases). Germline CDR1 is SGHVS and CDR2 is FQNEAQ. CDR3 size: 15 residues. The V end was cut by 2 bases, the J end by 2 bases, with 12 bases between. As DNA, the CDR3 is TGTGCCAGCAGCTTACCCGGACGGGGGAACTATGGCTACACCTTC. It encodes CASSLPGRGNYGYTF.

The chain employs TRBV28 and TRBJ2-1, with D maybe TRBD2 (6 bases). The V end was cut by 4 bases, the J end by 0 bases, with 10 bases between. The CDR3 runs 15 residues. Per germline, CDR1 MDHEN and CDR2 SYDVKM. As DNA, the CDR3 is TGTGCCAGCAGTTATAGCGGAAGCTCCTACAATGAGCAGTTCTTC. Its protein is CASSYSGSSYNEQFF.

The chain has TRBV5-1 and TRBJ2-7; the match to TRBD2 covers 13 bases. Germline CDR1 reads SGHRS; CDR2 reads YFSETQ. CDR3 size: 15 residues. V gave up 2 bases and J gave up 7 bases; unmatched junction bases: 6. DNA for the CDR3: TGCGCCAGCAGCTTACTAGCGGGAGGGCCGGGGGAGCAGTACTTC. Amino acid sequence: CASSLLAGGPGEQYF.

The table lists this clone with many counts. The chain employs TRBV27 and TRBJ2-5; TRBD2 aligns across 8 bases. The CDR3 runs 15 residues. Trimming took 3 bases from V and 11 from J; bases not matched to a gene: 14. Germline lookup yields CDR1 MNHEY and CDR2 SMNVEV (reference sequence). In DNA, the CDR3 is TGTGCCAGCAGTTTTGGGCGGGAGGCCCTCGGGGAGCAGTACTTC. This gives the protein CASSFGREALGEQYF.